The 5 T cell receptor beta chains in this list originate from one sample, sequenced in a study of blood T cell repertoires in COVID-19. Only in-frame clones appear in the TCRdb table, and some are missing; sequencing was by immunoSEQ multiplex PCR. Among roughly 230,000 clones listed, about 88% were seen once. The sample taken for sequencing was PBMCs or T cells enriched from blood (not recorded which). These receptors were collected from a woman between 45 and 65 years old who had been exposed to COVID-19.

This clone has a handful of counts. The chain has TRBV11-3 and TRBJ2-1; 11 bases agree with TRBD2. Trimming took 4 bases from V and 9 from J; bases not matched to a gene: 8. The CDR3 spans 15 residues. The germline CDR1 and CDR2 sequences are SGHNT and YENEEA. The chain's CDR3 is CASSSNSGGASEQFF. The CDR3 DNA is TGTGCCAGCAGCTCGAATAGCGGGGGGGCCAGTGAGCAGTTCTTC.

This sequence joins TRBV5-1 and TRBJ2-1; D possibly corresponds to TRBD2 (5 bases). The ends were cut back, 0 bases at V and 9 bases at J, with 7 bases in the middle. The V gene's germline CDR1 is SGHRS and CDR2 YFSETQ. The CDR3 loop spans 12 amino acids. The DNA of the CDR3 is TGCGCCAGCAGCTTGGTGGCGGGTGAGCAGTTCTTC. Protein product: CASSLVAGEQFF.

The rearrangement joins TRBV28 to TRBJ1-2; tentative D call: TRBD1 (5 bases). V was cut by 3 bases and J by 1 base, with 9 bases left in between. Germline CDR1 and CDR2: MDHEN and SYDVKM. The CDR3 is 14 residues long. CDR3 nucleotides: TGTGCCAGCAGTTTGGGACTGCATAACTATGGCTACACCTTC. Translation: CASSLGLHNYGYTF.

J is TRBJ1-2 and V is TRBV10-2; possibly TRBD1 for D (6 bases). The length of the CDR3 is 14 residues. Trimming removed 7 bases from V and 2 bases from J, with 14 bases in between. The V gene's germline CDR1 is WSHSY and CDR2 SAAADI. The CDR3 nucleotides read TGCGCCAGCAACGAGCAGGGGAGAAACTATGGCTACACCTTC. This codes for CASNEQGRNYGYTF.

The chain recombines TRBV3-1 (or the pseudogene TRBV3-2) with TRBJ1-2, with 7 nucleotides matching TRBD1. This CDR3 has 14 residues. V shed 1 base and J 6 bases; nucleotides not matched to a gene: 5. CDR1 is LGHDT, CDR2 YNNKEL, per germline (reference sequence). The CDR3: CASSQGWQGDGYTF. CDR3 bases: TGTGCCAGCAGCCAAGGATGGCAGGGGGATGGCTACACCTTC.